This entry lists 13 T cell receptor beta chains sequenced from one sample in a study of blood T cell repertoires in COVID-19. The method was immunoSEQ multiplex PCR; TCRdb's version includes in-frame clones alone and lacks a portion of them. The profile shows about 260,000 clones, 90% of them singletons. Sequencing was done on a sample of PBMCs or T cells enriched from blood (not recorded which). These receptors were collected from a woman aged 25 to 39 with acute COVID-19.

V usage is TRBV28 and J usage is TRBJ1-4, with 8 nucleotides matching TRBD1. Trimming took 5 bases from V and 7 from J; bases not matched to a gene: 6. The CDR3 has 14 residues. Germline values: CDR1 MDHEN, CDR2 SYDVKM. In DNA, the CDR3 is TGTGCCAGCAGTGGGGGGACAGGATCTGAAAAACTGTTTTTT. Protein product: CASSGGTGSEKLFF.

J is TRBJ1-2 and V is TRBV27; D is ambiguous. Trimming left V 5 bases short and J 5 bases short, with 21 bases between. Germline V gene data show CDR1 as MNHEY and CDR2 as SMNVEV (reference sequence). CDR3 length: 16 amino acids. CDR3 sequence reads: CASSTRNTGPFYGYTF. The CDR3, as DNA: TGTGCCAGCAGTACCCGTAACACGGGTCCCTTTTATGGCTACACCTTC.

The chain uses TRBV4-3 and TRBJ2-1, with 15 bases that match TRBD2. J gave up 7 bases and V 0 bases, and 4 bases lay outside the gene matches. Germline loops: CDR1 LGHNA, CDR2 YSLEER. The CDR3 runs 17 residues. For the CDR3, the DNA is TGCGCCAGCAGCCAAGAATCCGGGACTAGCGGGAGGAATGAGCAGTTCTTC. This codes for CASSQESGTSGRNEQFF.

The chain is built from TRBV9 and TRBJ2-7, with TRBD2 matching over 8 bases. In germline, CDR1 is SGDLS, CDR2 YYNGEE. V gave up 0 bases and J gave up 0 bases; unmatched junction bases: 5. This CDR3 comprises 16 residues. The CDR3 nucleotides read TGTGCCAGCAGCGTAGGCAGCGGGAGTAGCTCCTACGAGCAGTACTTC. Amino acid sequence: CASSVGSGSSSYEQYF.

This chain links TRBV7-9 with TRBJ2-7; no clear D. CDR1 and CDR2 from the germline V gene are SEHNR and FQNEAQ (reference sequence). This CDR3 spans 15 amino acids. The ends were cut back, 4 bases at V and 2 bases at J, with 15 bases in the middle. Written as DNA, the CDR3 is TGTGCCAGCAGCTCAAATAGTGGGCCTGCCTACGAGCAGTACTTC. As protein: CASSSNSGPAYEQYF.

In nucleotides, the CDR3 is TGTGCCACCAGTGATACTCAGGGGAGCTCCTACAATGAGCAGTTCTTC. Protein sequence: CATSDTQGSSYNEQFF. This chain joins TRBV24-1 and TRBJ2-1; perhaps TRBD1 as D (6 bases). The CDR3 totals 16 residues. CDR1 is KGHDR and CDR2 is SFDVKD in the germline V gene. V was trimmed by 3 bases and J by 0 bases, leaving 11 bases between them.

V and J are TRBV13 and TRBJ2-7; D perhaps matches TRBD1 (6 bases). The CDR3 spans 15 residues. Trimming removed 4 bases from V and 0 bases from J, with 13 bases in between. Germline V CDR1 and CDR2: PRHDT, FYEKMQ (reference sequence). The CDR3 region is CASSSQGWSSYEQYF. CDR3 DNA: TGTGCCAGCAGCTCACAGGGTTGGAGCTCCTACGAGCAGTACTTC. Together with reference TRBV13 and TRBJ2-7, the CDR3 gives the full variable domain: AAGVIQSPRHLIKEKRETATLKCYPIPRHDTVYWYQQGPGQDPQFLISFYEKMQSDKGSIPDRFSAQQFSDYHSELNMSSLELGDSALYFCASSSQGWSSYEQYFGPGTRLTVT.

This sequence joins TRBV6-5 and TRBJ2-3; D gene uncertain. This CDR3 contains 15 residues. Trimming took off 7 bases at V and 2 bases at J, with 16 bases between the two ends. Germline V gene data show CDR1 as MNHEY and CDR2 as SVGAGI. The CDR3 region is CASTWVAAPTDTQYF. CDR3 DNA sequence: TGTGCCAGCACGTGGGTAGCAGCCCCCACAGATACGCAGTATTTT.

This clone has only a few counts. The V gene is TRBV19, the J gene TRBJ2-2, with 8 bases aligning to TRBD1. Trimming cost V 8 bases and J 4 bases; bases outside gene matches: 9. The CDR3 sequence is 15 residues long. CDR1 is LNHDA, CDR2 SQIVND, per germline (reference sequence). CDR3 sequence reads: CASHRDRWATGELFF. CDR3 nucleotides: TGTGCCAGTCACCGGGACAGGTGGGCCACCGGGGAGCTGTTTTTT.

V gene TRBV30 combines with J gene TRBJ2-7; TRBD2 agrees at 8 bases. The CDR3 covers 16 residues. The germline V gene has CDR1 GTSNPN and CDR2 SVGIG (reference sequence). The trim removed 0 bases at V and 4 bases at J, leaving 11 bases unmatched. CDR3 amino acids: CAWSVLYGRGGYEQYF. The CDR3 DNA reads TGTGCCTGGAGTGTACTTTACGGGAGGGGAGGATACGAGCAGTACTTC.

The chain uses TRBV3-1 (or the pseudogene TRBV3-2) and TRBJ2-3; 9 bases fit TRBD2. This CDR3 region has 16 residues. V trimming: 2 bases; J trimming: 0 bases; junction bases outside the gene matches: 3. CDR1 is LGHDT and CDR2 is YNNKEL in the germline V gene (reference sequence). CDR3 in DNA: TGTGCCAGCAGCCAAACTAGCGGGTCTAGCACAGATACGCAGTATTTT. Encoded protein: CASSQTSGSSTDTQYF.

Regarding this clone: The sample contains more than one DNA sequence encoding this CDR3. The chain is built from TRBV7-2 and TRBJ1-1; D gene ambiguous. Per germline, CDR1 SGHTA and CDR2 FQGNSA. V was clipped by 3 bases and J by 0 bases, with 11 bases between them. The CDR3 extends over 15 amino acids. The DNA of the CDR3 is TGTGCCAGCAGCTTGAGGGTTCAGGTGAACACTGAAGCTTTCTTT. It is translated as CASSLRVQVNTEAFF.

The V call is TRBV4-3, the J call TRBJ2-7, with 12 bases lining up with TRBD2. The trim removed 2 bases at V and 1 base at J, leaving 6 bases unmatched. CDR3 length equals 17 residues. CDR1 and CDR2 (germline): LGHNA, YSLEER. This CDR3 reads CASSQRTSGRLSYEQYF. For the CDR3, the DNA is TGCGCCAGCAGCCAACGAACTAGCGGGAGGCTATCCTACGAGCAGTACTTC.